This entry describes one T cell receptor (beta chain). Its antigen is not known. The data are from a study of beta chain features in type 1 diabetes. Study-level findings and limits: It was not settled here whether HLA type affects TCRB rearrangement.

The entirety of the isolated RNA underwent reverse transcription, so expressed TCRB transcripts were sequenced. Profiling relied on immunoSEQ multiplex PCR, and the TCRdb table lists in-frame clones only, not all of them. The sample consists of under 250,000 clones, approximately 11% of them appearing once. Trimming removed 5 bases at V and 3 bases at J, with 5 bases between. Germline V lookup: CDR1 MNHNS, CDR2 SASEGT. The length of the CDR3 is 11 residues. The clonotype originates from a young man in good health. The specimen was central memory CD4+ T cells from blood. This chain uses TRBV6-1 with TRBJ2-7; D is unresolved. The CDR3 bases are TGTGCCAGCAGTTGGATCTACGAGCAGTACTTC. Protein sequence: CASSWIYEQYF.